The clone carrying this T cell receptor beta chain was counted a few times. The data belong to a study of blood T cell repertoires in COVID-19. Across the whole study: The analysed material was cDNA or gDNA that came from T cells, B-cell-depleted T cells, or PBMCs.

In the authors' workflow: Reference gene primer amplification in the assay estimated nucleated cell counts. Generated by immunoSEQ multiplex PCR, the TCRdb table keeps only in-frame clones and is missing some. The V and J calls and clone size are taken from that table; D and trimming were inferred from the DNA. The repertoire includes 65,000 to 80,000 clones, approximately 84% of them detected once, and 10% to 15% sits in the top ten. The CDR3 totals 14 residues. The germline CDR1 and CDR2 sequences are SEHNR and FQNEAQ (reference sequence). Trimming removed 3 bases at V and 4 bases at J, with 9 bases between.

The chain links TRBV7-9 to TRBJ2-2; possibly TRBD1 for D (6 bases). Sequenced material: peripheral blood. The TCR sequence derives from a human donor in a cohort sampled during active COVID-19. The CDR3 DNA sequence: TGTGCCAGCAGCTTCCAGGGGCTCACCGGGGAGCTGTTTTTT. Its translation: CASSFQGLTGELFF.